This T cell receptor beta chain was found in a study of beta chain features in type 1 diabetes. cDNA synthesis used the whole RNA isolate, giving expressed TCRB sequences. The assay was immunoSEQ multiplex PCR, and TCRdb's table has in-frame clones only and misses some. The sample lists about 220,000 clones, about 11% occurring once. About this clone itself: A single base is all that separates this from a far larger clone, so a read error is likely. This sample includes further DNA sequences coding for the same CDR3.

The authors took one heparinised blood draw, averaging around 120 mL, from each donor. Sequencing was carried out using central memory CD4+ T cells from blood. The TCR sequence derives from a man between 18 and 35 years old in good health.

DNA of the CDR3: TGCAGCGTTGGATCCGGGAGAAGCGCCTACGAGCAGTACTTC. It specifies CSVGSGRSAYEQYF. This chain connects TRBV29-1 to TRBJ2-7, with a weak D call TRBD2 (6 bases). The length of the CDR3 is 14 residues. CDR1 is SQVTM and CDR2 is ANQGSEA in the germline V gene. V gave up 4 bases and J gave up 2 bases, with 15 bases separating them.